This T cell receptor beta chain was identified during a study of T cells after somatic rescue of genetic block. The V end was cut by 0 bases, the J end by 8 bases, with 8 bases between. The CDR3 covers 13 residues. Germline values: CDR1 KGHSH, CDR2 LQKENI. This clone appeared a single time. Assay: immunoSEQ multiplex PCR; the TCRdb copy retains only in-frame clones and omits some. The table lists about 110,000 clones, approximately 90% of them singletons. Sequencing was performed on peripheral blood mononuclear cells (PBMCs). The receptor was isolated from a woman aged 18 to 35. The chain combines TRBV18 with TRBJ2-1; maybe TRBD2 (6 bases). This CDR3 reads CASSPPGSDEQFF. DNA of the CDR3: TGTGCCAGCTCACCACCCGGGAGTGATGAGCAGTTCTTC.